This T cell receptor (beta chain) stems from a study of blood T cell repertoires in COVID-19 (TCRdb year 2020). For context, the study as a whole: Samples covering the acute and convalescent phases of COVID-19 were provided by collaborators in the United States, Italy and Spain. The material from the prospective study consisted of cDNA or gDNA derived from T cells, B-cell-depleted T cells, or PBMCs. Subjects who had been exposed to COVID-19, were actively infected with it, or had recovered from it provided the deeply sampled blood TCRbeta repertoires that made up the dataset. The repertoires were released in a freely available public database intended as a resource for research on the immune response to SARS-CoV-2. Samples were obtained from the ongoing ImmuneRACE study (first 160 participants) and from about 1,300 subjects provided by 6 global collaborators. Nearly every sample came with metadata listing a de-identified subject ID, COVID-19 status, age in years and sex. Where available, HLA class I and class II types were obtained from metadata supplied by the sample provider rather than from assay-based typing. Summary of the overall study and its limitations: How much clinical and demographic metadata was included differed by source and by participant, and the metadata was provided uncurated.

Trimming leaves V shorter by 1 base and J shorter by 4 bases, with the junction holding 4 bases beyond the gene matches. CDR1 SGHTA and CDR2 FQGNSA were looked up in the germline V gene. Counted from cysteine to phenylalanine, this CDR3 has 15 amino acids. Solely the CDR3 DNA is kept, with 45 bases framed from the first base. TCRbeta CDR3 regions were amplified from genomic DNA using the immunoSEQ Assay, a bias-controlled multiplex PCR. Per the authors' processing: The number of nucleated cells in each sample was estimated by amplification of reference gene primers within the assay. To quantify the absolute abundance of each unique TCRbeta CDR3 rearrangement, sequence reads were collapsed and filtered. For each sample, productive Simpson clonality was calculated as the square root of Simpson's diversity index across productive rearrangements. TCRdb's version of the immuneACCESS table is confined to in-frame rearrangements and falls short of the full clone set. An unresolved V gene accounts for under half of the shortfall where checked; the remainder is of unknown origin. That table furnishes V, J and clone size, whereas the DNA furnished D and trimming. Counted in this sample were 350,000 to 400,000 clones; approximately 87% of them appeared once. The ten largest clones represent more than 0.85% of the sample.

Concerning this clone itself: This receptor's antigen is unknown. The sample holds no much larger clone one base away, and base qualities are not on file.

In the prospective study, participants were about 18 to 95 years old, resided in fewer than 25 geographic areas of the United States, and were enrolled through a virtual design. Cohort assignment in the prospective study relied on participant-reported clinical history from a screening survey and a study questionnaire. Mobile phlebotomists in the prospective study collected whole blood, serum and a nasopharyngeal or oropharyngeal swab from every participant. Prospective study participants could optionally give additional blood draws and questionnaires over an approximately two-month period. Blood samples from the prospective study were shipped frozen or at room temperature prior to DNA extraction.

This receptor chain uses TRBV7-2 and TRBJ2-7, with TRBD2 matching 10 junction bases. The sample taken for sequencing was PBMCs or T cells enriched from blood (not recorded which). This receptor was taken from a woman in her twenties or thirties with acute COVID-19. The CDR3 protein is CASSLVPSGGYEQYF. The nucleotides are TGTGCCAGCAGCTTAGTTCCTAGCGGGGGATACGAGCAGTACTTC.